This record covers a single TCR beta chain. Its antigen is still unknown. This specimen comes from a study of radiotherapy plus CTLA-4 blockade in lung cancer. At the level of the study: Disease control was seen in approximately 31% of patients, objective responses in roughly 19%.

The study's findings and limits: Early blood T cell clone dynamics reportedly forecast response best, with interferon-beta.

Trimming took 5 bases from V and 10 from J; bases not matched to a gene: 8. The CDR3 loop spans 13 amino acids. Germline CDR1 reads SGHDN; CDR2 reads FVKESK. Repertoires were generated with immunoSEQ multiplex PCR, while TCRdb's copy carries only in-frame clones and drops some. The sample lists about 86,000 clones; about four fifths were seen once. The chain employs TRBV14 and TRBJ1-5, with 7 bases identical to TRBD1. The sequence was obtained from a human donor with non-small cell lung cancer who had stable disease on radiotherapy plus ipilimumab. The sequenced sample was peripheral blood, obtained from a patient treated with radiotherapy plus ipilimumab. The CDR3 here is CASSFGQAGPQHF. The DNA for the CDR3 is TGTGCCAGCAGCTTTGGACAGGCTGGTCCCCAGCATTTT.